The rows below give T cell receptor beta chains drawn from one sample of a study of response to subunit inactivated influenza vaccine. TCRdb recomputed calls from the RT-PCR reads with MiXCR, one row per CDR3 protein. The sample holds 650,000 to 700,000 distinct CDR3 sequences, less than 20% seen once. Specimen: PBMCs from blood, collected 11 to 12 days after vaccination. The source of these receptors is a man between 45 and 60 years old who received an inactivated influenza vaccine. The CDR3 runs from the conserved cysteine through the conserved F or W. Each record gives: CDR3 DNA, CDR3 protein, V gene, D gene, J gene, clone size. D genes are given only for firm matches. Size is stated for part of the rows, as once, few or many counts, or as a class when the clone is expanded.

DNA: TGCGCCAGCAGCCAAGAGGTCCCTAGCGCAGTTGCGGATACGCAGTATTTT
CDR3: CASSQEVPSAVADTQYF
V: TRBV4-3
D: NA
J: TRBJ2-3
size: many

DNA: TGTGCCACCAGCAGAGATAAGGGAATTCAGGAGACCCAGTACTTC
CDR3: CATSRDKGIQETQYF
V: TRBV15
D: NA
J: TRBJ2-5
size: few

DNA: TGTGCCAGCTCTTTTCGGGAGCGGGGTGAGCAGTTCTTC
CDR3: CASSFRERGEQFF
V: TRBV7-3
D: TRBD2
J: TRBJ2-1
size: few

DNA: TGTGCCAGTAGTACCCCCGGGCCTCCAGAGACCCAGTACTTC
CDR3: CASSTPGPPETQYF
V: TRBV19
D: NA
J: TRBJ2-5
size: NA

DNA: TGCAGCGTTGAGGACAAGACTAGCTATTCTGAGCAGTTCTTC
CDR3: CSVEDKTSYSEQFF
V: TRBV29-1
D: TRBD2
J: TRBJ2-1
size: NA

DNA: TGCAGTGCTAGCGGGGCCGATGAAAAACTGTTTTTT
CDR3: CSASGADEKLFF
V: TRBV20-1
D: NA
J: TRBJ1-4
size: many

DNA: TGTGCCAGCAGTTACAGGAGGGGCCCAGATACGCAGTATTTT
CDR3: CASSYRRGPDTQYF
V: TRBV6-5
D: NA
J: TRBJ2-3
size: NA

DNA: TGTGCCACCAGCAGAGGTGCTTCCTTCTTACAAGAGACCCAGTACTTC
CDR3: CATSRGASFLQETQYF
V: TRBV15
D: NA
J: TRBJ2-5
size: few

DNA: TGCGCCAGCAGCCAATTAGCGGGGGATACCGGGGAGCTGTTTTTT
CDR3: CASSQLAGDTGELFF
V: TRBV4-3
D: TRBD2
J: TRBJ2-2
size: NA

DNA: TGCGCCAGCAGTGAGTCCGCGGGCCTCGGTGCGGCCCTCCACTTT
CDR3: CASSESAGLGAALHF
V: TRBV10-1
D: NA
J: TRBJ1-6
size: few

DNA: TGCAGTGCAAACCTTTACAATGAGCAGTTCTTC
CDR3: CSANLYNEQFF
V: TRBV20-1
D: NA
J: TRBJ2-1
size: many

DNA: TGTGCCAGCTCACCACTGACAGGGGTCACCGGGGAGCTGTTTTTT
CDR3: CASSPLTGVTGELFF
V: TRBV18
D: TRBD1
J: TRBJ2-2
size: NA

DNA: TGCGCCAGCAGCTTGGCAGCTAGCGGGGGAGCCGGGGAGCTGTTTTTT
CDR3: CASSLAASGGAGELFF
V: TRBV5-1
D: TRBD2
J: TRBJ2-2
size: NA

DNA: TGCAGCGTGGGAAGGCGGGACCGCTCCTACGAGCAGTACTTC
CDR3: CSVGRRDRSYEQYF
V: TRBV29-1
D: NA
J: TRBJ2-7
size: few

DNA: TGTGCCAGCAGCTCCGTCCCTGGAAGGAGGAGCACAGATACGCAGTATTTT
CDR3: CASSSVPGRRSTDTQYF
V: TRBV12-3/TRBV12-4
D: NA
J: TRBJ2-3
size: few

DNA: TGTGCCAGCAGCCAAGCATTTACTAGCGGGGCTATCTCTGGGGCCAACGTCCTGACTTTC
CDR3: CASSQAFTSGAISGANVLTF
V: TRBV4-2
D: TRBD2
J: TRBJ2-6
size: few

DNA: TGTGCCAGCAGTAGTGGACTAGCGGGGGTTACCACAGATACGCAGTATTTT
CDR3: CASSSGLAGVTTDTQYF
V: TRBV12-3/TRBV12-4
D: TRBD2
J: TRBJ2-3
size: few

DNA: TGTGCCAGCAGCTTAGGGGCAGGGGGTTCGTCAGCTTTCTTT
CDR3: CASSLGAGGSSAFF
V: TRBV7-2
D: TRBD1
J: TRBJ1-1
size: NA

DNA: TGTGCCAGCAGCTTATCGGGGACAAACAATGAGCAGTTCTTC
CDR3: CASSLSGTNNEQFF
V: TRBV7-2
D: NA
J: TRBJ2-1
size: few

DNA: TGTGCCACCAGCAGAGAGGTGATAGGTCTAGATACGCAGTATTTT
CDR3: CATSREVIGLDTQYF
V: TRBV15
D: NA
J: TRBJ2-3
size: NA

DNA: TGTGCCAGCAGTCTTACGACAGGGGACTACGAGCAGTACTTC
CDR3: CASSLTTGDYEQYF
V: TRBV12-3/TRBV12-4
D: TRBD1
J: TRBJ2-7
size: NA

DNA: TGTGCCAGCAGATCCGGGGGGGCTATGACAGATACGCAGTATTTT
CDR3: CASRSGGAMTDTQYF
V: TRBV11-2
D: TRBD2
J: TRBJ2-3
size: NA

DNA: TGCAGCGTTGTCGGTCCAGCGGGAGGATCAAATACGCAGTATTTT
CDR3: CSVVGPAGGSNTQYF
V: TRBV29-1
D: TRBD2
J: TRBJ2-3
size: few

DNA: TGTGCCAGTAGTATTTTGGGACAAACCTATGGCTACACCTTC
CDR3: CASSILGQTYGYTF
V: TRBV19
D: NA
J: TRBJ1-2
size: few

DNA: TGTGCCTGGACGACTGGGGTGGCCTACTATGGCTACACCTTC
CDR3: CAWTTGVAYYGYTF
V: TRBV30
D: NA
J: TRBJ1-2
size: once

DNA: TGTGCCACTGGACAGCAAGAGACCCAGTACTTC
CDR3: CATGQQETQYF
V: TRBV7-8
D: NA
J: TRBJ2-5
size: NA

DNA: TGCAGTGCTAGACAACAGGGGAGCACTGAAGCTTTCTTT
CDR3: CSARQQGSTEAFF
V: TRBV20-1
D: TRBD1
J: TRBJ1-1
size: NA

DNA: TGCGCCAGTTACCCCGGGACAGGGGTAACAGATACGCAGTATTTT
CDR3: CASYPGTGVTDTQYF
V: TRBV5-1
D: TRBD1
J: TRBJ2-3
size: NA

DNA: TGTGCCAGCAGAGGGACTAGGGCGAGCAAAAACATTCAGTACTTC
CDR3: CASRGTRASKNIQYF
V: TRBV2
D: TRBD2
J: TRBJ2-4
size: few

DNA: TGCAGTGCTGCCCGGACTAGCGCCGGGAATCAGTATTTT
CDR3: CSAARTSAGNQYF
V: TRBV20-1
D: TRBD2
J: TRBJ2-3
size: few

DNA: TGCGCCAGCAGCAAGGGACAGGGGAGGGATGGCTACACCTTC
CDR3: CASSKGQGRDGYTF
V: TRBV5-1
D: TRBD1
J: TRBJ1-2
size: NA

DNA: TGTGCCAGCTCACTACCGGGACAGGGGCCCTCCTACGAGCAGTACTTC
CDR3: CASSLPGQGPSYEQYF
V: TRBV18
D: TRBD1
J: TRBJ2-7
size: many

DNA: TGTGCCAGCAGTTGGACAGCAAGCTCCTACAATGAGCAGTTCTTC
CDR3: CASSWTASSYNEQFF
V: TRBV6-5
D: NA
J: TRBJ2-1
size: few

DNA: TGCAGTGCTAGAGGCAGGGGTAGTCAGCCCCAGCATTTT
CDR3: CSARGRGSQPQHF
V: TRBV20-1
D: NA
J: TRBJ1-5
size: NA

DNA: TGTGCCAGCAGCGTCGGCTGGACAGGGACTGGGGAGACCCAGTACTTC
CDR3: CASSVGWTGTGETQYF
V: TRBV11-2
D: TRBD1
J: TRBJ2-5
size: NA

DNA: TGCGCCAGCAGCCAAGAGGGGGTTTCCAATAATTCACCCCTCCACTTT
CDR3: CASSQEGVSNNSPLHF
V: TRBV4-3
D: NA
J: TRBJ1-6
size: NA

DNA: TGTGCCAGCAGTTACTCGACGGCCGGGAGCTCCTATAATTCACCCCTCCACTTT
CDR3: CASSYSTAGSSYNSPLHF
V: TRBV6-5
D: NA
J: TRBJ1-6
size: many

DNA: TGTGCCAGCAGTCGGGACAGGGTAGGGTCACCCCTCCACTTT
CDR3: CASSRDRVGSPLHF
V: TRBV2
D: TRBD1
J: TRBJ1-6
size: NA

DNA: TGTGCCAGCAGCTTGGGGAGCTTCCCTACCTACGAGCAGTACTTC
CDR3: CASSLGSFPTYEQYF
V: TRBV5-6
D: NA
J: TRBJ2-7
size: many

DNA: TGTGCCAGCAGCTTAGTGGAGGGTGGCTACACCTTC
CDR3: CASSLVEGGYTF
V: TRBV11-2
D: NA
J: TRBJ1-2
size: NA

DNA: TGTGCCAGCAGTACCCGGGGAGGAGCGAAAAACTTAATAGCCAAAAACATTCAGTACTTC
CDR3: CASSTRGGAKNLIAKNIQYF
V: TRBV28
D: NA
J: TRBJ2-4
size: few

DNA: TGTGCCAGCAGCCCCCCTAAAGGCTACACCTTC
CDR3: CASSPPKGYTF
V: TRBV6-9
D: NA
J: TRBJ1-2
size: few

DNA: TGCGCCAGCAGGAGAGGACAGGGGGCGGGAGATACGCAGTATTTT
CDR3: CASRRGQGAGDTQYF
V: TRBV4-1
D: TRBD1
J: TRBJ2-3
size: NA

DNA: TGTGCCAGCAGTTTAGCCAGACCTGAAGCTTTCTTT
CDR3: CASSLARPEAFF
V: TRBV12-3/TRBV12-4
D: NA
J: TRBJ1-1
size: few

DNA: TGTGCCAGCAGTTACTGGTCCAGGCACTCTGGGGCCAACGTCCTGACTTTC
CDR3: CASSYWSRHSGANVLTF
V: TRBV6-2/TRBV6-3
D: NA
J: TRBJ2-6
size: NA

DNA: TGTGCCACCAGTGATCCGAGGGGTCATACCTACAATGAGCAGTTCTTC
CDR3: CATSDPRGHTYNEQFF
V: TRBV24-1
D: NA
J: TRBJ2-1
size: few

DNA: TGTGCCAGCAGTTTTCTCTCAGAGAACACTGAAGCTTTCTTT
CDR3: CASSFLSENTEAFF
V: TRBV28
D: NA
J: TRBJ1-1
size: NA

DNA: TGTGCCAGCAGCTGGACTGAAGGTGAAAAACTGTTTTTT
CDR3: CASSWTEGEKLFF
V: TRBV7-6
D: NA
J: TRBJ1-4
size: few

DNA: TGCTCCAGCACCAAGGGGGGCACAGATACGCAGTATTTT
CDR3: CSSTKGGTDTQYF
V: TRBV5-1
D: NA
J: TRBJ2-3
size: NA

DNA: TGCGCCAGCAGCTGGGGGACAGGGAGTAAGAACTATGGCTACACCTTC
CDR3: CASSWGTGSKNYGYTF
V: TRBV5-1
D: TRBD1
J: TRBJ1-2
size: few

DNA: TGTGCCAGCAGTGAAAGGGGAGGCATCCACTTC
CDR3: CASSERGGIHF
V: TRBV6-1
D: NA
J: TRBJ2-7
size: NA

DNA: TGTGCCAGCAGTTACTCGAATCCCGTCTACAATGAGCAGTTCTTC
CDR3: CASSYSNPVYNEQFF
V: TRBV6-5
D: NA
J: TRBJ2-1
size: NA

DNA: TGCAGTGCTAGTGTTTGGGACGGGAGTAATGAGCAGTTCTTC
CDR3: CSASVWDGSNEQFF
V: TRBV20-1
D: NA
J: TRBJ2-1
size: many

DNA: TGTGCCAGCAGCTTAGGAGGGGCCTTGGGCACTGAAGCTTTCTTT
CDR3: CASSLGGALGTEAFF
V: TRBV7-9
D: NA
J: TRBJ1-1
size: NA